Shown below are 15 T cell receptor beta chains from a single sample sequenced in a study of blood T cell repertoires in COVID-19. Clones were sequenced by immunoSEQ multiplex PCR, and TCRdb holds only the in-frame ones, with some missing. This table holds some 170,000 clones, about 91% found once. Input material: peripheral blood. These receptors all come from a woman between 50 and 59 years old with acute or convalescent COVID-19.

The rearrangement links TRBV6-6 to TRBJ2-7; D may be TRBD2 (5 bases). The CDR3 is 17 amino acids. V lost 5 bases to trimming and J lost 2 bases, with 22 bases between them. Germline-derived CDR1 and CDR2 are MNHNY and SVGAGI (reference sequence). Here the CDR3 reads CASSHPNPITGTYEQYF. CDR3 nucleotides: TGTGCCAGCAGTCATCCTAATCCCATCACGGGAACCTACGAGCAGTACTTC.

The chain uses TRBV6-1 and TRBJ2-3; tentatively, D is TRBD2 (5 bases). The V and J ends lost 3 bases and 3 bases respectively, with 19 bases between them. The CDR3 extends over 17 amino acids. Looked up from germline, CDR1 is MNHNS and CDR2 is SASEGT. CDR3 residues: CASSENLEDLKTDTQYF. The DNA of the CDR3 is TGTGCCAGCAGTGAGAATCTTGAGGACTTGAAAACAGATACGCAGTATTTT.

The chain uses TRBV27 and TRBJ1-1, with D possibly being TRBD1 (5 bases). The V gene lost 6 bases and the J gene lost 5 bases, with 13 bases spanning the gap. The CDR3 loop spans 13 amino acids. Germline V lookup: CDR1 MNHEY, CDR2 SMNVEV (reference sequence). The CDR3: CASRSGVWTEAFF. The CDR3 nucleotides read TGTGCCAGCAGATCGGGGGTGTGGACTGAAGCTTTCTTT.

The rearrangement uses TRBV30 and TRBJ2-7, with 7 bases identical to TRBD1. CDR3 length: 14 amino acids. With V trimmed by 1 base and J by 2 bases, 5 bases remained unmatched. Germline CDR1 is GTSNPN and CDR2 is SVGIG (reference sequence). The CDR3 DNA is TGTGCCTGGAGTGATGACAGGGCCCCCTACGAGCAGTACTTC. Protein sequence: CAWSDDRAPYEQYF.

The V and J genes are TRBV30 and TRBJ1-4; 8 nucleotides line up with TRBD1. Losses at the gene ends were 2 bases for V and 3 bases for J; bases not matched to a gene: 5. There are 15 residues in the CDR3. CDR1 GTSNPN and CDR2 SVGIG come from the germline V gene (reference sequence). The CDR3 bases are TGTGCCTGGAGTAGGGGCAGGGGGCCTAATGAAAAACTGTTTTTT. Its translation is CAWSRGRGPNEKLFF.

The V and J genes are TRBV18 and TRBJ1-1; D not certain. V lost 6 bases and J lost 4, with 12 bases in between. The germline CDR1 and CDR2 sequences are KGHSH and LQKENI. The length of the CDR3 is 13 residues. The CDR3 sequence is CASSLGPVTEAFF. CDR3 DNA sequence: TGTGCCAGCTCCCTGGGCCCGGTCACTGAAGCTTTCTTT.

V gene TRBV18 combines with J gene TRBJ2-7, with D perhaps matching TRBD2 (5 bases). Deletions cut 1 base from V and 7 bases from J, with 14 bases between. In germline, CDR1 is KGHSH, CDR2 LQKENI. The length of the CDR3 is 14 residues. In DNA, the CDR3 is TGTGCCAGCTCACCACGGCGGGCAGCCGAAGAGCAGTACTTC. Protein sequence: CASSPRRAAEEQYF.

V usage is TRBV15 and J usage is TRBJ2-3; a possible D gene is TRBD2 (6 bases). Trimming shortened V by 9 bases and J by 4 bases, and 14 bases separated the two germline ends. The CDR3 runs to 13 residues. The V gene's germline CDR1 is LNHNV and CDR2 YYDKDF (reference sequence). DNA of the CDR3: TGTGCCACTGCTCGGGGGAGCTCAGATACGCAGTATTTT. This encodes CATARGSSDTQYF.

The rearrangement joins TRBV19 to TRBJ1-6; 7 bases align to TRBD1. CDR1 is LNHDA and CDR2 is SQIVND in the germline V gene (reference sequence). Trimming cost V 8 bases and J 4 bases; bases outside gene matches: 5. This CDR3 is 14 amino acids long. Written as DNA, the CDR3 is TGTGCCAGTTCACCGGGACAGTATAATTCACCCCTCCACTTT. Its translation is CASSPGQYNSPLHF.

The sample holds a few counts of this clone. V gene TRBV6-5 combines with J gene TRBJ2-2, with 11 nucleotides matching TRBD2. The V and J ends lost 9 bases and 6 bases, in that order; junction bases with no gene match: 9. The CDR3 consists of 15 residues. Looked up from germline, CDR1 is MNHEY and CDR2 is SVGAGI. CDR3 amino acids: CASRLAGGSPGELFF. Here the CDR3 DNA reads TGTGCCAGTCGATTAGCGGGAGGGAGCCCCGGGGAGCTGTTTTTT.

The chain has TRBV24-1 and TRBJ1-1, with 8 positions matching TRBD1. This CDR3 has 14 residues. Germline V gene sequence: CDR1 KGHDR, CDR2 SFDVKD. Trimming at V came to 7 bases and at J to 1 base, leaving 4 bases not matched to a gene. The DNA of the CDR3 is TGTGCCACCAGATCCGGACAGGGGAACACTGAAGCTTTCTTT. It translates to CATRSGQGNTEAFF.

J is TRBJ1-4 and V is TRBV25-1; D uncertain. CDR3 size: 15 residues. Trimming pared 1 base from V and 3 bases from J, leaving 9 bases between. In germline, CDR1 is MGHDK, CDR2 SYGVNS. The CDR3 DNA follows: TGTGCCAGCAGTGAATGGTACAGCCCTAATGAAAAACTGTTTTTT. This gives the protein CASSEWYSPNEKLFF.

The rearrangement links TRBV19 to TRBJ1-3, with D uncertain. CDR3 length: 15 amino acids. Germline-derived CDR1 and CDR2 are LNHDA and SQIVND (reference sequence). Deletions cut 7 bases from V and 0 bases from J, with 13 bases between. The CDR3 DNA is TGTGCCAGTAACCCGAAAGCGAACTCTGGAAACACCATATATTTT. As protein: CASNPKANSGNTIYF.

This chain joins TRBV9 and TRBJ2-7, with 7 bases that match TRBD2. CDR3 size: 12 residues. The trim removed 3 bases at V and 5 bases at J, leaving 2 bases unmatched. Germline V gene data show CDR1 as SGDLS and CDR2 as YYNGEE. Written as DNA, the CDR3 is TGTGCCAGCAGCGGGGGAGGGCACGAGCAGTACTTC. Translating it yields CASSGGGHEQYF.

The chain has TRBV9 and TRBJ1-2; 9 bases line up with TRBD1. CDR3 length equals 13 residues. The trim removed 6 bases at V and 8 bases at J, leaving 8 bases unmatched. The germline gives CDR1 SGDLS, CDR2 YYNGEE. Here the CDR3 reads CASTSTGGRGYTF. CDR3 bases: TGTGCCAGCACCTCGACAGGGGGTCGGGGCTACACCTTC.